The next 14 T cell receptor beta chains were all read from a single sample in a study of blood T cell repertoires in COVID-19. Assay used: immunoSEQ multiplex PCR; TCRdb lists only in-frame clones, some missing. The data show over 200,000 clones, 89% seen once. The sequencing input was peripheral blood. The receptors stem from a man aged 55 to 70 who had recovered from COVID-19.

The chain has TRBV28 and TRBJ2-7; 8 bases are a match to TRBD2. The V segment lost 5 bases and the J segment 6 bases; nucleotides outside the gene matches: 21. The CDR3 runs to 18 residues. Germline lookup yields CDR1 MDHEN and CDR2 SYDVKM. The CDR3 region has the DNA TGTGCCAGCAGTATACCAATCCAAAGCGGGAGTAACCCCGGCGAGCAGTACTTC. Translation gives CASSIPIQSGSNPGEQYF. The full variable domain, completed using reference TRBV28 and TRBJ2-7, is DVKVTQSSRYLVKRTGEKVFLECVQDMDHENMFWYRQDPGLGLRLIYFSYDVKMKEKGDIPEGYSVSREKKERFSLILESASTNQTSMYLCASSIPIQSGSNPGEQYFGPGTRLTVT.

A few counts support this clone. This sequence joins TRBV2 and TRBJ2-4, with 8 bases identical to TRBD1. The junction had 7 bases not matched to a gene; V was cut back by 8 bases and J by 7 bases. Germline CDR1 reads SNHLY; CDR2 reads FYNNEI. CDR3 length equals 13 residues. CDR3 residues: CASDQGAPNIQYF. The DNA for the CDR3 is TGTGCCAGCGACCAGGGGGCGCCGAACATTCAGTACTTC.

This sequence joins TRBV7-3 and TRBJ2-7; D not resolved. The CDR3 is 15 residues long. From germline, CDR1 is SGHTA and CDR2 FQGTGA. The germline V and J ends were trimmed by 1 base and 0 bases, with 10 bases remaining between them. CDR3 sequence reads: CASSLNAASSYEQYF. In nucleotides, the CDR3 is TGTGCCAGCAGCTTAAACGCGGCCAGCTCCTACGAGCAGTACTTC.

The chain employs TRBV6-5 and TRBJ2-7, with TRBD2 as a possible D gene (6 bases). The CDR3 spans 16 residues. Germline CDR1 MNHEY, CDR2 SVGAGI. V was cut by 4 bases and J by 0 bases, with 16 bases left in between. The DNA for the CDR3 is TGTGCCAGCAGTTGGGGGGTTGTCCGTAGCTCCTACGAGCAGTACTTC. This translates into CASSWGVVRSSYEQYF.

The V gene is TRBV7-2, the J gene TRBJ2-7, with 7 bases that match TRBD2. Germline CDR1 SGHTA, CDR2 FQGNSA. V lost 2 bases and J lost 4; bases outside the gene matches: 5. CDR3 length equals 14 residues. The CDR3 loop is CASSLSREKYEQYF. The CDR3 DNA sequence: TGTGCCAGCAGCTTATCGCGGGAGAAGTACGAGCAGTACTTC.

V is TRBV30 and J is TRBJ2-3; TRBD2 matches 9 bases. V was pared by 0 bases and J by 0 bases, with 4 bases of the junction left unmatched. This CDR3 has 16 amino acids. Germline V CDR1 and CDR2: GTSNPN, SVGIG (reference sequence). CDR3 in DNA: TGTGCCTGGAGTGTAGGGACTAGCAGGAGCACAGATACGCAGTATTTT. Its protein product is CAWSVGTSRSTDTQYF.

The gene calls are TRBV19 and TRBJ2-3; D gene ambiguous. The CDR3 spans 14 residues. Germline lookup yields CDR1 LNHDA and CDR2 SQIVND (reference sequence). With 1 base removed from V and 10 bases from J, the gap between germline ends came to 15 bases. CDR3 amino acids: CASSIVGSPKAQYF. In nucleotides, the CDR3 is TGTGCCAGTAGTATAGTGGGTAGCCCAAAGGCGCAGTATTTT.

This rearrangement joins TRBV9 to TRBJ1-2; TRBD1 aligns across 10 bases. The trim removed 4 bases at V and 5 bases at J, leaving 2 bases unmatched. There are 13 residues in the CDR3. Germline V gene data show CDR1 as SGDLS and CDR2 as YYNGEE. The CDR3 nucleotides read TGTGCCAGCAGCCCGGGACAGGGGTATGGCTACACCTTC. It codes for CASSPGQGYGYTF.

The CDR3 is CASSRRTSGDTQYF. CDR3 nucleotide sequence: TGTGCCAGCAGTCGCCGGACTAGCGGGGATACGCAGTATTTT. The rearrangement links TRBV6-5 to TRBJ2-3; 11 bases match TRBD2. Trimming at V came to 5 bases and at J to 6 bases, leaving 4 bases not matched to a gene. The CDR3 loop spans 14 amino acids. Germline loops: CDR1 MNHEY, CDR2 SVGAGI.

The chain employs TRBV30 and TRBJ2-5; D is uncertain. The CDR3 covers 11 residues. V shed 5 bases and J shed 2 bases, with 6 bases lying between them. Per germline, CDR1 GTSNPN and CDR2 SVGIG (reference sequence). As DNA, the CDR3 is TGTGCCTGGTCCCAACAAGAGACCCAGTACTTC. It codes for CAWSQQETQYF.

This chain links TRBV7-9 with TRBJ1-1; maybe TRBD1 (5 bases). Germline values: CDR1 SEHNR, CDR2 FQNEAQ (reference sequence). V shed 5 bases and J shed 11 bases, with 15 bases lying between them. The CDR3 sequence is 12 residues long. The CDR3 DNA follows: TGTGCCAGCAGCCCCCAGGGCGAGGTTGCTTTCTTT. Translating gives CASSPQGEVAFF. The variable domain in full, with the rest retrieved from reference TRBV7-9 and TRBJ1-1, is DTGVSQNPRHKITKRGQNVTFRCDPISEHNRLYWYRQTLGQGPEFLTYFQNEAQLEKSRLLSDRFSAERPKGSFSTLEIQRTEQGDSAMYLCASSPQGEVAFFGQGTRLTVV.

The chain uses TRBV19 and TRBJ1-5; D uncertain. This CDR3 contains 13 residues. CDR1 and CDR2 from the germline V gene are LNHDA and SQIVND (reference sequence). The V gene lost 3 bases and the J gene lost 4 bases, with 7 bases spanning the gap. The CDR3 reads CASSIQSNQPQHF. CDR3 DNA sequence: TGTGCCAGTAGTATTCAATCAAATCAGCCCCAGCATTTT.

The V call is TRBV2, the J call TRBJ2-1; D gene uncertain. There are 13 residues in the CDR3. V was shortened by 4 bases and J by 6 bases, with 10 bases between the two germline ends. In germline, CDR1 is SNHLY, CDR2 FYNNEI. The CDR3 DNA reads TGTGCCAGCAGTGGTCACACGGGCAATGAGCAGTTCTTC. Protein sequence: CASSGHTGNEQFF.

J is TRBJ1-1 and V is TRBV5-8; tentative D call: TRBD1 (6 bases). Deletions cut 2 bases from V and 7 bases from J, with 15 bases between. Germline loops: CDR1 SGHTS, CDR2 YDEGEE. The CDR3 extends over 14 amino acids. For the CDR3, the DNA is TGTGCCAGCAGCTTATACCGCGACAGGAGTGAAGCTTTCTTT. Its translation is CASSLYRDRSEAFF.